This T cell receptor beta chain comes out of a study of T cell responses to AZD1222 COVID-19 vaccine. Using immunoSEQ multiplex PCR, the repertoire was profiled, and TCRdb retains in-frame clones only, with some absent. The table lists roughly 130,000 clones, 88% of them singletons. This CDR3 has 18 amino acids. The V and J ends lost 5 bases and 0 bases, in that order; junction bases with no gene match: 10. CDR1 is MDHEN, CDR2 SYDVKM, per germline. Worth noting for this clone: Its antigen is undetermined.

Broader study findings: Of spike-specific TCRs, nearly half reportedly target regions left unmutated in variants. Of the AZD1222 recipients, only five or six were seropositive at baseline. It should be noted that donors were predominantly white British and more often female, and clonal diversity was possibly underestimated. Recipients of two AZD1222 doses showed rising Spike-specific TCR breadth and depth.

The origin of this receptor is an adult in good health. The chain combines TRBV28 with TRBJ2-2, with 9 nucleotides matching TRBD2. This specimen consisted of peripheral blood, obtained on day 0 of MenACWY control vaccination. The CDR3 region has the DNA TGTGCCAGCAGTGTGTGGGCACTAGCGGGCCCGAACACCGGGGAGCTGTTTTTT. As protein: CASSVWALAGPNTGELFF.